The 10 T cell receptor beta chains given below trace back to one sample, sequenced in a study of T cell responses to AZD1222 COVID-19 vaccine. The data were produced by immunoSEQ multiplex PCR, yet TCRdb's version contains in-frame clones alone and is incomplete. The sample holds over 150,000 clones; approximately 94% are singletons and the top ten take under 2%. This specimen was peripheral blood, taken 28 days after the second AZD1222 dose. The receptor source for this set is an adult who received the AZD1222 COVID-19 vaccine.

The V call is TRBV11-2, the J call TRBJ1-1; D is unresolved. The V and J ends lost 5 bases and 0 bases respectively, with 16 bases between them. This CDR3 comprises 16 residues. Germline assignment: CDR1 SGHAT and CDR2 FQNNGV. The CDR3 here is CASSHPLGGLNTEAFF. CDR3 DNA sequence: TGTGCCAGCAGCCACCCTCTGGGAGGGCTGAACACTGAAGCTTTCTTT.

The rearrangement uses TRBV6-5 and TRBJ2-7, with 8 bases that match TRBD1. Germline CDR1 MNHEY, CDR2 SVGAGI. V was pared by 6 bases and J by 0 bases, with 4 bases of the junction left unmatched. This CDR3 has 14 amino acids. DNA of the CDR3: TGTGCCAGCAGGGGACAGGTTAGCTCCTACGAGCAGTACTTC. Its translation is CASRGQVSSYEQYF.

The chain links TRBV19 to TRBJ1-1, with a tentative D call TRBD1 (6 bases). The CDR3 consists of 16 residues. Per the germline V gene, CDR1 is LNHDA and CDR2 is SQIVND (reference sequence). With 4 bases removed from V and 1 base from J, the gap between germline ends came to 16 bases. The DNA for the CDR3 is TGTGCCAGTAGTACTACAGGGTATGGCGGGAACACTGAAGCTTTCTTT. Its translation: CASSTTGYGGNTEAFF.

The rearrangement links TRBV19 to TRBJ2-7; weak D call: TRBD2 (5 bases). The germline V gene encodes CDR1 LNHDA and CDR2 SQIVND (reference sequence). V was cut by 6 bases and J by 0 bases, with 15 bases left in between. This CDR3 is 15 amino acids long. CDR3 loop: CASRFSSRGSYEQYF. CDR3 DNA sequence: TGTGCCAGTAGGTTCTCCTCTCGGGGCTCCTACGAGCAGTACTTC.

This clone was seen a single time. The V and J genes are TRBV25-1 and TRBJ1-2; weak D call: TRBD1 (5 bases). Deletions cut 3 bases from V and 5 bases from J, with 13 bases between. The CDR3 runs to 14 residues. Germline CDR1 is MGHDK and CDR2 is SYGVNS. The CDR3 coding sequence is TGTGCCAGCAGTGACCCCGGGACGGAATATGGCTACACCTTC. Protein product: CASSDPGTEYGYTF.

The chain couples TRBV20-1 to TRBJ2-3; D gene ambiguous. This CDR3 region has 11 residues. Trimming pared 5 bases from V and 6 bases from J, leaving 9 bases between. Germline V gives CDR1 DFQATT, CDR2 SNEGSKA (reference sequence). CDR3 amino acids: CSAPLGDTQYF. The DNA of the CDR3 is TGCAGTGCTCCCTTAGGGGATACGCAGTATTTT.

This chain joins TRBV11-2 and TRBJ2-5; unclear D gene. Trimming pared 4 bases from V and 1 base from J, leaving 7 bases between. CDR1 and CDR2 (germline): SGHAT, FQNNGV. The CDR3 has 13 residues. The CDR3 here is CASSSTTQETQYF. Here the CDR3 DNA reads TGTGCCAGCAGCTCCACGACCCAAGAGACCCAGTACTTC. The full variable domain, in which reference TRBV11-2 and TRBJ2-5 provide the parts outside the CDR3, is EAGVAQSPRYKIIEKRQSVAFWCNPISGHATLYWYQQILGQGPKLLIQFQNNGVVDDSQLPKDRFSAERLKGVDSTLKIQPAKLEDSAVYLCASSSTTQETQYFGPGTRLLVL.

CDR3 in amino acids: CASSQVTAGVGTGELFF. The CDR3 region has the DNA TGTGCCAGCAGCCAAGTTACGGCGGGAGTAGGCACCGGGGAGCTGTTTTTT. The chain links TRBV3-1 (or the pseudogene TRBV3-2) to TRBJ2-2, with 7 bases identical to TRBD2. Trimming removed 1 base from V and 4 bases from J; junction bases left unmatched: 9. The V gene's germline CDR1 is LGHDT and CDR2 YNNKEL (reference sequence). This CDR3 spans 17 amino acids.

V usage is TRBV3-1 (or the pseudogene TRBV3-2) and J usage is TRBJ1-6, with 9 bases matching TRBD1. The trim removed 4 bases at V and 10 bases at J, leaving 5 bases unmatched. This CDR3 spans 14 amino acids. In germline, CDR1 is LGHDT, CDR2 YNNKEL (reference sequence). The CDR3 region is CASSRDREGSPLHF. The CDR3 DNA reads TGTGCCAGCAGCCGGGACAGGGAGGGATCACCCCTCCACTTT.

The chain recombines TRBV6-6 with TRBJ1-6; TRBD1 is a possible D gene (6 bases). CDR1 is MNHNY, CDR2 SVGAGI, per germline (reference sequence). Trimming took 7 bases from V and 3 from J, leaving 16 bases between them. The CDR3 extends over 16 amino acids. CDR3 sequence: CASIQSDRFYNSPLHF. In nucleotides, the CDR3 is TGTGCCAGCATTCAAAGCGACAGGTTCTATAATTCACCCCTCCACTTT.